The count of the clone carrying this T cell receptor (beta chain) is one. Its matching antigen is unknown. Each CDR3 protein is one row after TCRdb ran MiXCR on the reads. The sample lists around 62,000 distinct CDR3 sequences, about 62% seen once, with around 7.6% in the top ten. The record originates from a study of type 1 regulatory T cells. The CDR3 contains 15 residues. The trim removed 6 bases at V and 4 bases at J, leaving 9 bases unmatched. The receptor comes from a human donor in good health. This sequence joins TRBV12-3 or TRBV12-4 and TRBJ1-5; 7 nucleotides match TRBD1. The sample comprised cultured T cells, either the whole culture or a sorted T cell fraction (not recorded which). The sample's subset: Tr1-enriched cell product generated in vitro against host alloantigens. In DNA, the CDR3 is TGTGCCAGCAGCACCTCAGGGGGAAGAAATCAGCCCCAGCATTTT. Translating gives CASSTSGGRNQPQHF.